One and the same sample provided the 22 T cell receptor beta chains below, sequenced in a study of cytomegalovirus exposure and HLA in healthy donors. In the PCR, 60 Vbeta and 13 Jbeta primers were used. The table came from immunoSEQ multiplex PCR; TCRdb's copy has only in-frame clones and leaves some out. Counted here are about 150,000 clones, roughly 80% occurring once; the ten biggest clones make up about 3.1%. Sequenced input: PBMCs. Receptors originate from a man aged 40-49 years in good health and CMV-seronegative.

This clone was counted a single time. The J gene is TRBJ2-7, the V gene TRBV19; D perhaps matches TRBD1 (6 bases). Germline V gene lookup returns CDR1 LNHDA and CDR2 SQIVND (reference sequence). This CDR3 has 14 residues. The V and J ends lost 6 bases and 0 bases respectively, with 12 bases between them. The CDR3 region is CASSPTGISYEQYF. DNA of the CDR3: TGTGCCAGTAGCCCGACAGGAATCTCCTACGAGCAGTACTTC.

This chain links TRBV4-2 with TRBJ2-1; D perhaps matches TRBD2 (5 bases). This CDR3 is 13 amino acids long. V was clipped by 0 bases and J by 12 bases, with 12 bases between them. Germline CDR1 and CDR2: LGHNA and YNFKEQ. The CDR3 DNA sequence: TGTGCCAGCAGCCAAGATGACCCCGCGGGGCAGTTCTTC. Encoded protein: CASSQDDPAGQFF.

The sample holds a few counts of this clone. DNA for the CDR3: TGTGCCATCAGTGAGATGGGACAGATGAACACTGAAGCTTTCTTT. Amino acid sequence: CAISEMGQMNTEAFF. The rearrangement links TRBV10-3 to TRBJ1-1; 7 nucleotides line up with TRBD1. This CDR3 has 15 residues. J lost 0 bases, V lost 2 bases, and 3 bases had no gene match. Germline V lookup: CDR1 ENHRY, CDR2 SYGVKD.

The V call is TRBV11-1, the J call TRBJ2-3; a possible D gene is TRBD2 (6 bases). Germline V gene lookup returns CDR1 SGHAT and CDR2 FQDESV (reference sequence). The CDR3 loop spans 17 amino acids. V lost 2 bases and J 0 bases, leaving 15 bases between the germline ends. CDR3 bases: TGTGCCAGCAGCTTACGCCTTAGCGGTGCTAGCACAGATACGCAGTATTTT. Its translation: CASSLRLSGASTDTQYF.

The chain employs TRBV28 and TRBJ2-5, with D uncertain. The CDR3 has 14 residues. V was pared by 5 bases and J by 5 bases, with 15 bases between. Germline CDR1 and CDR2: MDHEN and SYDVKM. In DNA form, the CDR3 reads TGTGCCAGCAGTCAGAGGATCCATCGGGAGACCCAGTACTTC. Translating gives CASSQRIHRETQYF.

This chain links TRBV5-1 with TRBJ1-1; no clear D gene. Trimming left V 6 bases short and J 0 bases short, with 15 bases between. The CDR3 spans 15 residues. Germline V gene sequence: CDR1 SGHRS, CDR2 YFSETQ. Here the CDR3 reads CASIQTPGVNTEAFF. In DNA, the CDR3 is TGCGCCAGCATCCAGACTCCGGGTGTGAACACTGAAGCTTTCTTT.

The J gene is TRBJ1-1, the V gene TRBV7-9; 7 positions agree with TRBD1. Trimming cost V 5 bases and J 10 bases; bases outside gene matches: 7. The CDR3 sequence is 12 residues long. The germline V gene encodes CDR1 SEHNR and CDR2 FQNEAQ (reference sequence). CDR3 amino acids: CASSLDREGAFF. The CDR3 region has the DNA TGTGCCAGCAGCCTAGACAGGGAGGGAGCTTTCTTT. The whole variable domain, filled in from reference TRBV7-9 and TRBJ1-1, reads DTGVSQNPRHKITKRGQNVTFRCDPISEHNRLYWYRQTLGQGPEFLTYFQNEAQLEKSRLLSDRFSAERPKGSFSTLEIQRTEQGDSAMYLCASSLDREGAFFGQGTRLTVV.

V is TRBV19 and J is TRBJ1-1; maybe TRBD1 (5 bases). Germline CDR1 reads LNHDA; CDR2 reads SQIVND (reference sequence). V gave up 3 bases and J gave up 2 bases, with 13 bases separating them. The CDR3 length is 15 residues. The CDR3 DNA sequence: TGTGCCAGTAGTATCCTGGGGCAGGGAAACACTGAAGCTTTCTTT. It yields the protein CASSILGQGNTEAFF. Full variable domain (missing parts from reference TRBV19 and TRBJ1-1): DGGITQSPKYLFRKEGQNVTLSCEQNLNHDAMYWYRQDPGQGLRLIYYSQIVNDFQKGDIAEGYSVSREKKESFPLTVTSAQKNPTAFYLCASSILGQGNTEAFFGQGTRLTVV.

V gene TRBV5-6 combines with J gene TRBJ1-1; 8 positions match TRBD1. J lost 1 base, V lost 1 base, and 3 bases had no gene match. The CDR3 sequence is 15 residues long. CDR1 and CDR2 (germline): SGHDT, YYEEEE. CDR3 nucleotides: TGTGCCAGCAGCTTGCAAGGGACAGGGAACACTGAAGCTTTCTTT. Its protein is CASSLQGTGNTEAFF.

The chain couples TRBV5-1 to TRBJ2-1, with 9 bases identical to TRBD2. V shed 1 base, J shed 5 bases, and the junction held 4 bases outside the gene matches. The CDR3 consists of 15 residues. CDR1 is SGHRS, CDR2 YFSETQ, per germline. CDR3 in amino acids: CASSLMGGRDNEQFF. CDR3 coding DNA: TGCGCCAGCAGCTTGATGGGCGGGAGGGACAATGAGCAGTTCTTC.

This clone was seen only once. The chain combines TRBV30 with TRBJ2-1; D is unclear. Trimming removed 1 base from V and 3 bases from J, with 7 bases in between. Germline V gene sequence: CDR1 GTSNPN, CDR2 SVGIG (reference sequence). The CDR3 extends over 13 amino acids. This CDR3 reads CAWSAQIYNEQFF. DNA of the CDR3: TGTGCCTGGAGTGCCCAGATCTACAATGAGCAGTTCTTC. Full variable domain (missing parts from reference TRBV30 and TRBJ2-1): SQTIHQWPATLVQPVGSPLSLECTVEGTSNPNLYWYRQAAGRGLQLLFYSVGIGQISSEVPQNLSASRPQDRQFILSSKKLLLSDSGFYLCAWSAQIYNEQFFGPGTRLTVL.

The V gene is TRBV11-3, the J gene TRBJ1-1; no reliable D call. The germline CDR1 and CDR2 sequences are SGHNT and YENEEA. The CDR3 has 12 residues. V shed 7 bases and J shed 0 bases, with 6 bases lying between them. CDR3 DNA sequence: TGTGCCAGCAACACCGTGAACACTGAAGCTTTCTTT. Translating it yields CASNTVNTEAFF. The full variable domain, its missing parts supplied by reference TRBV11-3 and TRBJ1-1, is EAGVVQSPRYKIIEKKQPVAFWCNPISGHNTLYWYLQNLGQGPELLIRYENEEAVDDSQLPKDRFSAERLKGVDSTLKIQPAELGDSAVYLCASNTVNTEAFFGQGTRLTVV.

The chain links TRBV7-9 to TRBJ2-1, with unresolved D. This CDR3 is built from 10 residues. Germline CDR1 and CDR2: SEHNR and FQNEAQ (reference sequence). The V gene lost 8 bases and the J gene lost 5 bases, with 4 bases spanning the gap. CDR3 nucleotides: TGTGCCAGCGCAGACAATGAGCAGTTCTTC. Encoded protein: CASADNEQFF.

V usage is TRBV7-8 and J usage is TRBJ2-7, with no clear D. Trimming stripped 5 bases from V and 2 bases from J, with 19 bases between. This CDR3 is 16 amino acids long. Looked up from germline, CDR1 is SGHVS and CDR2 is FQNEAQ. CDR3 protein: CASSPVLTHSAYEQYF. The CDR3 DNA reads TGTGCCAGCAGCCCCGTTCTGACTCATTCGGCCTACGAGCAGTACTTC.

The J gene is TRBJ2-3, the V gene TRBV11-3; 8 positions agree with TRBD1. V lost 5 bases to trimming and J lost 2 bases; unmatched junction nucleotides: 9. This CDR3 is built from 16 residues. Germline V gene sequence: CDR1 SGHNT, CDR2 YENEEA. As DNA, the CDR3 is TGTGCCAGCAGCACAGGACAGGGAACGTACACAGATACGCAGTATTTT. As protein: CASSTGQGTYTDTQYF.

The CDR3 region has the DNA TGCGCCAGCAGCCAAACACCCAACACTGAAGCTTTCTTT. Translation: CASSQTPNTEAFF. The chain is built from TRBV4-3 and TRBJ1-1, with no clear D. The V gene lost 2 bases and the J gene lost 2 bases, with 6 bases spanning the gap. Germline loops: CDR1 LGHNA, CDR2 YSLEER. The CDR3 sequence is 13 residues long.

The rearrangement joins TRBV7-9 to TRBJ2-5; tentatively, D is TRBD2 (6 bases). Germline V gives CDR1 SEHNR, CDR2 FQNEAQ (reference sequence). Trimming took off 5 bases at V and 5 bases at J, with 15 bases between the two ends. CDR3 length: 14 residues. CDR3 sequence: CASSPGAGGETQYF. In nucleotides, the CDR3 is TGTGCCAGCAGCCCCGGTGCCGGAGGGGAGACCCAGTACTTC.

The genes are TRBV7-2 and TRBJ2-3; a weak D match, TRBD1 (6 bases). This CDR3 spans 14 amino acids. V lost 4 bases to trimming and J lost 1 base, with 9 bases between them. Germline V CDR1 and CDR2: SGHTA, FQGNSA. The CDR3: CASSSNRGTDTQYF. In DNA form, the CDR3 reads TGTGCCAGCAGCTCAAACAGGGGCACAGATACGCAGTATTTT.

The chain has TRBV6-6 and TRBJ2-6; TRBD1 is a possible D gene (5 bases). Trimming took 6 bases from V and 2 from J, leaving 11 bases between them. The length of the CDR3 is 15 residues. CDR1 is MNHNY and CDR2 is SVGAGI in the germline V gene (reference sequence). CDR3 bases: TGTGCCAGCAGCCCCACAGGACCTGGGGCCAACGTCCTGACTTTC. Translation gives CASSPTGPGANVLTF.

The V gene is TRBV4-1, the J gene TRBJ2-5; TRBD1 matches at 7 bases. The CDR3 runs 15 residues. V shed 0 bases, J shed 4 bases, and the junction held 5 bases outside the gene matches. Looked up from germline, CDR1 is MGHRA and CDR2 is YSYEKL. The CDR3 DNA reads as TGCGCCAGCAGCCAAGAAGGAAGGGGGCGAGAGACCCAGTACTTC. Its translation is CASSQEGRGRETQYF.

V usage is TRBV28 and J usage is TRBJ1-2; 7 bases agree with TRBD1. The germline V gene has CDR1 MDHEN and CDR2 SYDVKM. This CDR3 is built from 14 residues. V gave up 3 bases and J gave up 0 bases; unmatched junction bases: 1. The CDR3 sequence is CASSLTGTNYGYTF. CDR3 in DNA: TGTGCCAGCAGTTTGACAGGGACTAACTATGGCTACACCTTC.

The rearrangement joins TRBV19 to TRBJ2-7; TRBD1 agrees at 8 bases. This CDR3 comprises 16 residues. Looked up from germline, CDR1 is LNHDA and CDR2 is SQIVND (reference sequence). V gave up 3 bases and J gave up 0 bases; unmatched junction bases: 7. This chain's CDR3 is CASSIQGASSSYEQYF. The CDR3 DNA sequence: TGTGCCAGTAGTATCCAGGGGGCCTCTAGCTCCTACGAGCAGTACTTC.